The present T cell receptor (beta chain) was sequenced within a study of CXCR3-negative and CXCR3-positive naive CD8 T cells. Turning to the study itself: TRB reads totalled about 140 million, about 1.5 +/- 0.3 million per library. Study results and limitations: No difference in surface CD5 was seen between naive subsets, and TCR strength was inferred from TRB CDR3 properties. Similar TRBV-TRBJ gene usage was seen in naive CXCR3-negative and CXCR3-positive cells, but not in memory cells.

The TRB libraries of cDNA were built by UMI-labeled 5' RACE. With the 5' RACE reads reprocessed, TCRdb shows one record per CDR3 protein and no DNA. The repertoire table contains 92,000 or so distinct CDR3 sequences. From germline, CDR1 is SGHAT and CDR2 FQNNGV. The CDR3 is 16 residues long. To note about this clonotype: What it binds is not known.

The chain links TRBV11-2 to TRBJ2-1; the D call from TCRdb, TRBD1, cannot be confirmed without DNA. The TCR sequence derives from a human donor in good health. Some clones in this sample may be carry-over from other donors' samples. Sequences were obtained from naive CXCR3- CD8+ T cells from blood. Indicated subset: CD45RO-CCR7+CD27+CD95- naive CD8+ T cells lacking CXCR3 (TNR3-). The CDR3 here is CASSFSGTGIYNEQFF.